This is a list of T cell receptor beta chains from one sample in a study of blood T cell repertoires in COVID-19. Only in-frame clones appear in the TCRdb table, and some are missing; sequencing was by immunoSEQ multiplex PCR. The sample lists roughly 99,000 clones; 75% to 95% were seen once. The sample consisted of peripheral blood. Every receptor here comes from a woman aged 30 to 39 with acute or convalescent COVID-19. Each CDR3 is given with its conserved first and last residue. D genes are given only for firm matches. Clone size is not always given. Where it is, it says once, few, many or a class for expanded clones.

size,length,V,J,D,DNA,CDR3
-,15,TRBV11-2,TRBJ1-3,TRBD1,TGTGCCAGCAGCTCGGGACAGGACTCTGGAAACACCATATATTTT,CASSSGQDSGNTIYF
once,15,TRBV2,TRBJ1-4,TRBD1,TGTGCCAGCAGCTACACAGAGGGACAGGGGGAAAAACTGTTTTTT,CASSYTEGQGEKLFF
-,13,TRBV5-1,TRBJ1-1,-,TGCGCCAGCAGAACGACAGGGAACACTGAAGCTTTCTTT,CASRTTGNTEAFF
-,15,TRBV4-3,TRBJ1-4,-,TGCGCCAGCAGCCAAGATCGGAGGGAGGGGGAAAAACTGTTTTTT,CASSQDRREGEKLFF
-,13,TRBV19,TRBJ1-2,-,TGTGCCAGTAGTATCGGTGGGAGCTATGGCTACACCTTC,CASSIGGSYGYTF
once,15,TRBV7-3,TRBJ2-3,-,TGTGCCAGCAGTCAGGCGGGACAGACCACAGATACGCAGTATTTT,CASSQAGQTTDTQYF
-,15,TRBV7-9,TRBJ2-5,TRBD2,TGTGCCAGCAGCGTTAGCGGGGGGGCCCAAGAGACCCAGTACTTC,CASSVSGGAQETQYF
-,12,TRBV6-5,TRBJ1-2,-,TGTGCCAGCAGTCCGGACAGCTATGGCTACACCTTC,CASSPDSYGYTF
-,19,TRBV24-1,TRBJ2-2,-,TGTGCCACCAGTGATTCCGGCAGGTGGGGGGAGTCGGACACCGGGGAGCTGTTTTTT,CATSDSGRWGESDTGELFF
-,14,TRBV9,TRBJ1-5,-,TGTGCCAGCAGCGTAGATGCGGGCAATCAGCCCCAGCATTTT,CASSVDAGNQPQHF
-,16,TRBV5-6,TRBJ2-3,TRBD2,TGTGCCAGCAGCTTGACGGGCGGGGGGTTCACAGATACGCAGTATTTT,CASSLTGGGFTDTQYF
-,13,TRBV30,TRBJ1-1,-,TGTGCCTGGAGGGTGACAGGCGCGGCTGAAGCTTTCTTT,CAWRVTGAAEAFF
-,16,TRBV7-2,TRBJ1-3,TRBD1,TGTGCCAGCACCCTTGGACAGGGGCCTCCTGGAAACACCATATATTTT,CASTLGQGPPGNTIYF
-,15,TRBV10-2,TRBJ2-3,TRBD2,TGCGCCAGCAGTGAGCCGGGACTAGCATTACATACGCAGTATTTT,CASSEPGLALHTQYF
once,15,TRBV18,TRBJ1-2,-,TGTGCCAGCTCACCGTCCCAGGGTACTAACTATGGCTACACCTTC,CASSPSQGTNYGYTF
once,11,TRBV11-3,TRBJ1-1,-,TGTGCCAGCAGCTTAGCCAGTGAAGCTTTCTTT,CASSLASEAFF
-,13,TRBV9,TRBJ1-2,-,TGTGCCAGCAGCGTCCGGGACACCTATGGCTACACCTTC,CASSVRDTYGYTF
-,14,TRBV4-1,TRBJ1-1,TRBD1,TGCGCCAGCAGCCCCGGACAGGGAAGCACTGAAGCTTTCTTT,CASSPGQGSTEAFF
-,14,TRBV28,TRBJ2-1,TRBD2,TGTGCCAGCAGGGCGGGAGTAGAGGTAGATGAGCAGTTCTTC,CASRAGVEVDEQFF
-,17,TRBV5-8,TRBJ2-5,TRBD2,TGTGCCAGCAGCTTCGAAATTAGCGGGAGGGCCAGAGAGACCCAGTACTTC,CASSFEISGRARETQYF
-,14,TRBV5-1,TRBJ1-5,-,TGCGCCAGCAGCTTCGGCCCAGGGGATCAGCCCCAGCATTTT,CASSFGPGDQPQHF
-,16,TRBV30,TRBJ1-5,TRBD1,TGTGCCTGGAGTGTATGGAGGACAGGGGGCCTTGAAGCCCAGCATTTT,CAWSVWRTGGLEAQHF
-,17,TRBV11-2,TRBJ2-1,TRBD1,TGTGCCAGCAGCGGGGGACAGGTAAAAAGCTCCTACAATGAGCAGTTCTTC,CASSGGQVKSSYNEQFF
-,14,TRBV7-3,TRBJ2-3,TRBD2,TGTGCCAGCCGACTAGCGGGGGGCCACGGTACGCAGTATTTT,CASRLAGGHGTQYF
-,13,TRBV30,TRBJ2-7,TRBD2,TGTGCCGGTCGGGAGGCCCTATACTACGAGCAGTACTTC,CAGREALYYEQYF
-,16,TRBV19,TRBJ1-2,-,TGTGCCAGTAGTATAGATTTGCGTATGGGAGGAAATGGCTACACCTTC,CASSIDLRMGGNGYTF
-,13,TRBV29-1,TRBJ1-2,TRBD1,TGCAGCGTTGCGACGACAGGGGATGGTGGCTACACCTTC,CSVATTGDGGYTF
-,15,TRBV5-8,TRBJ2-7,-,TGTGCCAGCAGCTTCCCACAGGGCTCCTCCTACGAGCAGTACTTC,CASSFPQGSSYEQYF